Described below is a single T cell receptor beta chain sequence and its context. The data were taken from a study of cytomegalovirus exposure and HLA in healthy donors. After removal of 2 bases from V and 4 bases from J, the junction contained 5 bases not matched to a gene. CDR1 is MGHRA and CDR2 is YSYEKL in the germline V gene. This CDR3 comprises 15 residues. PCR primers comprised 60 Vbeta and 13 Jbeta primers. Data came from immunoSEQ multiplex PCR; TCRdb stores just in-frame clones and leaves some out. The profile shows 100,000 to 150,000 clones, around 70% of them singletons. The donors were healthy bone marrow donors.

The source of this sequence is a man younger than 40 in good health and CMV-seropositive. This rearrangement joins TRBV4-1 to TRBJ2-7; 10 positions agree with TRBD2. Sample: PBMCs. CDR3 protein: CASSQPTSGIYEQYF. The CDR3 DNA reads TGCGCCAGCAGCCAACCAACTAGCGGGATTTACGAGCAGTACTTC.